This TCR beta chain was profiled in a study of cytomegalovirus exposure and HLA in healthy donors. CDR3 length equals 14 residues. V was shortened by 4 bases and J by 9 bases, with 15 bases between the two germline ends. In germline, CDR1 is MNHNY, CDR2 SVGAGI (reference sequence). This PCR relied on a set of 60 Vbeta primers and 13 Jbeta primers. TCRdb keeps only in-frame clones here, not all; method: immunoSEQ multiplex PCR. The sample lists 75,000 to 95,000 clones, less than 85% occurring once. Healthy bone marrow donors made up the donor group. Sequencing was done on a sample of PBMCs. The chain combines TRBV6-6 with TRBJ1-4, with D uncertain. This receptor was identified in a human donor in good health. The CDR3 region has the DNA TGTGCCAGCAGTTTACCCGAGACAACTCAAAAACTGTTTTTT. It translates to CASSLPETTQKLFF.